These 4 T cell receptor beta chains share one sample of origin, sequenced in a study of T cell changes during pregnancy in multiple sclerosis. Only in-frame clones appear in the TCRdb table, and some are missing; sequencing was by immunoSEQ multiplex PCR. There are tens of thousands of clones in the sample; about nine tenths occur only once, and around 1.8% lies in the top ten. The specimen was peripheral blood, collected after pregnancy. The receptors shown here come from a female donor in good health, enrolled as a control in a pregnancy study.

This clone came up once. The chain recombines TRBV11-2 with TRBJ1-5; unclear D gene. The germline V gene encodes CDR1 SGHAT and CDR2 FQNNGV. V was pared by 5 bases and J by 0 bases, with 8 bases between. The CDR3 totals 14 residues. For the CDR3, the DNA is TGTGCCAGCAGCCCCCGAGATAGCAATCAGCCCCAGCATTTT. Its protein product is CASSPRDSNQPQHF.

V gene TRBV7-9 combines with J gene TRBJ1-1; D unresolved. Trimming took off 7 bases at V and 4 bases at J, with 16 bases between the two ends. The germline V gene has CDR1 SEHNR and CDR2 FQNEAQ (reference sequence). This CDR3 is built from 14 residues. In nucleotides, the CDR3 is TGTGCCAGCATAGAAACGGCCCGGGGCACTGAAGCTTTCTTT. Protein product: CASIETARGTEAFF.

This chain connects TRBV25-1 to TRBJ2-7; possibly TRBD1 for D (6 bases). The V gene's germline CDR1 is MGHDK and CDR2 SYGVNS. Trimming cost V 5 bases and J 4 bases, with 6 bases left between them. The CDR3 is made up of 11 amino acids. CDR3 residues: CASSQGYEQYF. DNA for the CDR3: TGTGCCAGCAGTCAGGGGTACGAGCAGTACTTC.

The chain joins TRBV7-2 to TRBJ2-3; maybe TRBD2 (5 bases). Germline CDR1 and CDR2: SGHTA and FQGNSA. The CDR3 is made up of 15 amino acids. Trimming removed 2 bases from V and 0 bases from J, with 9 bases in between. CDR3 region: CASSLSGSSTDTQYF. CDR3 coding DNA: TGTGCCAGCAGCTTATCGGGGTCCAGCACAGATACGCAGTATTTT.